This entry features one T cell receptor (beta chain) sequence. Its antigen is undetermined. TCRdb independently ran MiXCR on the reads; one entry per CDR3 protein. The sample carries roughly 800,000 distinct CDR3 sequences, 29% recorded once. The CDR3 spans 12 residues. The V end lost 6 bases, the J end lost 4 bases, and 10 bases lay between the germline ends. Germline values: CDR1 WSHSY, CDR2 SAAADI. The source of the sample is a study of T cell repertoires in cytomegalovirus infection. Study summary: The authors used CMV epitopes that were HLA-C-restricted (recently identified) and HLA-B-restricted (well studied). Public TCR beta signatures provided an indication of both CMV infection and a matching HLA type.

This chain connects TRBV10-2 to TRBJ2-7; tentatively, D is TRBD1 (5 bases). Specimen: cultured CD8+ T cells from PBMCs, collected from culture after CMV antigen stimulation. The sequence was collected from a human donor in good health (CMV status not recorded). Some clones in this sample may be carry-over from other donors' samples. The CDR3: CASRHQGYEQYF. CDR3 in DNA: TGCGCCAGCAGACACCAGGGATACGAGCAGTACTTC.